Each of the 19 T cell receptor beta chains below was sequenced from the same sample in a study of beta chain features in type 1 diabetes. Isolated RNA was reverse transcribed in full, so expressed TCRB transcripts were sequenced. Assay: immunoSEQ multiplex PCR; the TCRdb copy retains only in-frame clones and omits some. Of roughly 370,000 clones detected, more than 11% appear once; the ten largest clones hold roughly 0.04%. Source material: naive CD4+ T cells from blood. The receptors originated from a young man in good health.

The V call is TRBV11-2, the J call TRBJ2-5; 8 nucleotides line up with TRBD1. CDR1 is SGHAT and CDR2 is FQNNGV in the germline V gene. The V and J ends lost 0 bases and 5 bases, in that order; junction bases with no gene match: 5. There are 15 residues in the CDR3. CDR3 nucleotides: TGTGCCAGCAGCTTAGAAGGGACAGGAGGCGAGACCCAGTACTTC. Encoded protein: CASSLEGTGGETQYF.

V is TRBV7-2 and J is TRBJ2-1; D gene unclear. V was cut by 4 bases and J by 2 bases, with 9 bases left in between. Germline values: CDR1 SGHTA, CDR2 FQGNSA. CDR3 length: 14 residues. This CDR3 is CASSSIITYNEQFF. CDR3 nucleotide sequence: TGTGCCAGCAGCTCCATAATCACCTACAATGAGCAGTTCTTC.

This clone was observed a few times. The V and J genes are TRBV29-1 and TRBJ2-7; the D gene is possibly TRBD2 (6 bases). Germline assignment: CDR1 SQVTM and CDR2 ANQGSEA. The V and J ends lost 6 bases and 7 bases respectively, with 16 bases between them. The CDR3 is 12 amino acids. The CDR3 loop is CSVTAVGREQYF. The CDR3 nucleotides are TGCAGCGTGACTGCTGTAGGGAGGGAGCAGTACTTC.

This rearrangement joins TRBV7-6 to TRBJ2-3; D is ambiguous. Germline V lookup: CDR1 SGHVS, CDR2 FNYEAQ. This CDR3 comprises 17 residues. Trimming cost V 5 bases and J 4 bases, with 22 bases left between them. CDR3 DNA: TGTGCCAGCAGCCCCAACGGCGGCTCCTTGTTCGCAGATACGCAGTATTTT. It yields the protein CASSPNGGSLFADTQYF.

This clone was detected only a few times. The chain links TRBV4-3 to TRBJ2-7, with D possibly TRBD2 on 6 matching bases. Germline V gives CDR1 LGHNA, CDR2 YSLEER. With 0 bases removed from V and 3 bases from J, the gap between germline ends came to 12 bases. There are 15 residues in the CDR3. CDR3: CASSQEIRTNYEQYF. The CDR3, as DNA: TGCGCCAGCAGCCAAGAAATCCGGACTAACTACGAGCAGTACTTC.

This clone was detected only a few times. The V gene is TRBV4-2, the J gene TRBJ2-5; D ambiguous. The CDR3 length is 14 residues. With 0 bases removed from V and 3 bases from J, the gap between germline ends came to 8 bases. The germline CDR1 and CDR2 sequences are LGHNA and YNFKEQ. CDR3 region: CASSQDRAEETQYF. The CDR3, as DNA: TGTGCCAGCAGCCAAGATAGGGCAGAAGAGACCCAGTACTTC.

This clone was counted only a few times. This chain joins TRBV9 and TRBJ1-1; D is undetermined. Germline V gives CDR1 SGDLS, CDR2 YYNGEE. This CDR3 contains 13 residues. Trimming removed 2 bases from V and 3 bases from J, with 8 bases in between. In DNA, the CDR3 is TGTGCCAGCAGCGTTGGGGTCGACACTGAAGCTTTCTTT. Amino acid sequence: CASSVGVDTEAFF.

In this sample, this clone turned up a few times. The CDR3 region is CASSLGLQETQYF. In DNA form, the CDR3 reads TGTGCCAGCAGCTTAGGACTTCAAGAGACCCAGTACTTC. The V and J genes are TRBV11-2 and TRBJ2-5, with D hard to call. Germline V gene sequence: CDR1 SGHAT, CDR2 FQNNGV. The CDR3 contains 13 residues. V lost 1 base and J 2 bases, leaving 5 bases between the germline ends. Based on the CDR3 plus reference TRBV11-2 and TRBJ2-5, the full variable domain is EAGVAQSPRYKIIEKRQSVAFWCNPISGHATLYWYQQILGQGPKLLIQFQNNGVVDDSQLPKDRFSAERLKGVDSTLKIQPAKLEDSAVYLCASSLGLQETQYFGPGTRLLVL.

V gene TRBV4-1 combines with J gene TRBJ1-3; D is undetermined. This CDR3 is 15 amino acids long. Looked up from germline, CDR1 is MGHRA and CDR2 is YSYEKL. Trimming removed 1 base from V and 8 bases from J, with 15 bases in between. In nucleotides, the CDR3 is TGCGCCAGCAGCCAAGTACTGACGGAGAAGCACACCATATATTTT. The encoded protein is CASSQVLTEKHTIYF.

This clone was recorded a few times. The chain uses TRBV23-1 and TRBJ1-5, with D hard to call. TRBV23-1 is designated an ORF whose function remains uncertain. With 7 bases removed from V and 2 bases from J, the gap between germline ends came to 12 bases. The CDR3 runs to 14 residues. The CDR3 reads CASKSCQGNQPQHF. The CDR3 DNA reads TGCGCCAGCAAAAGTTGCCAGGGCAATCAGCCCCAGCATTTT.

This clone showed up just once. The chain is built from TRBV4-1 and TRBJ2-2, with TRBD2 matching over 8 bases. The CDR3 length is 15 residues. The germline CDR1 and CDR2 sequences are MGHRA and YSYEKL. V lost 1 base and J lost 4; bases outside the gene matches: 2. Here the CDR3 reads CASSQVAGTTGELFF. DNA for the CDR3: TGCGCCAGCAGCCAAGTAGCGGGGACCACCGGGGAGCTGTTTTTT.

This clone turned up a few times. This chain connects TRBV21-1 to TRBJ1-5; the table's TRBD1 call for D was not verified on the DNA. TRBV21-1 is labeled a pseudogene. The CDR3 totals 20 residues. CDR3 sequence: CASSKGPRDRGNVGNQPQHF. The CDR3 region has the DNA TGTGCCAGCAGCAAAGGCCCCCGGGACAGGGGGAACGTTGGAAATCAGCCCCAGCATTTT.

This clone was counted only a few times. V and J are TRBV7-2 and TRBJ1-5; no firm D call. Looked up from germline, CDR1 is SGHTA and CDR2 is FQGNSA. The CDR3 sequence is 11 residues long. V was clipped by 5 bases and J by 9 bases, with 8 bases between them. CDR3 region: CASSEAGPQHF. CDR3 bases: TGTGCCAGCAGCGAAGCGGGGCCCCAGCATTTT.

The chain carries TRBV10-3 and TRBJ1-5; D is perhaps TRBD1 (5 bases). The CDR3 is made up of 12 amino acids. Germline V gives CDR1 ENHRY, CDR2 SYGVKD. With 3 bases removed from V and 6 bases from J, the gap between germline ends came to 6 bases. The CDR3 protein is CAISDRAQPQHF. The CDR3 nucleotides are TGTGCCATCAGTGACAGGGCTCAGCCCCAGCATTTT.

This clone was seen only a few times. The V call is TRBV9, the J call TRBJ1-1, with 7 nucleotides matching TRBD1. Trimming took 4 bases from V and 0 from J; bases not matched to a gene: 6. Germline loops: CDR1 SGDLS, CDR2 YYNGEE. CDR3 length: 15 amino acids. The chain's CDR3 is CASSTRGLLNTEAFF. The CDR3, as DNA: TGTGCCAGCAGCACAAGGGGGCTGTTGAACACTGAAGCTTTCTTT.

The genes are TRBV5-1 and TRBJ2-3; possibly TRBD1 for D (6 bases). The CDR3 spans 12 residues. CDR1 is SGHRS, CDR2 YFSETQ, per germline. V gave up 2 bases and J gave up 9 bases, with 10 bases separating them. The CDR3 DNA is TGCGCCAGCAGCTTTGGACAGAACACGCAGTATTTT. It yields the protein CASSFGQNTQYF.

This clone was recorded a few times. The V call is TRBV28, the J call TRBJ2-5, with 8 bases matching TRBD1. V gave up 6 bases and J gave up 4 bases; unmatched junction bases: 13. The germline CDR1 and CDR2 sequences are MDHEN and SYDVKM. The CDR3 runs to 16 residues. The CDR3 sequence is CASSSSGQGRGETQYF. CDR3 coding DNA: TGTGCCAGCAGCTCATCCGGACAGGGTAGAGGAGAGACCCAGTACTTC.

The table lists this clone with a few counts. The J gene is TRBJ2-5, the V gene TRBV6-5, with a possible D match to TRBD1 (5 bases). Germline V gene lookup returns CDR1 MNHEY and CDR2 SVGAGI. This CDR3 is built from 14 residues. Trimming cost V 4 bases and J 3 bases, with 12 bases left between them. The CDR3 loop reads CASSFSTVKETQYF. CDR3 nucleotides: TGTGCCAGCAGTTTCTCGACAGTTAAAGAGACCCAGTACTTC.

This clone was seen at least ten times. V usage is TRBV29-1 and J usage is TRBJ2-1, with 14 nucleotides matching TRBD2. The germline CDR1 and CDR2 sequences are SQVTM and ANQGSEA. The V segment lost 7 bases and the J segment 6 bases; nucleotides outside the gene matches: 2. CDR3 length: 13 amino acids. CDR3 protein: CSAGTSGGNEQFF. The CDR3 DNA is TGCAGCGCCGGGACTAGCGGGGGCAATGAGCAGTTCTTC.